A single TCR beta chain is shown here with its context. Its target is not known. The data were obtained in a study of cytomegalovirus exposure and HLA in healthy donors. There were likely unrecorded immune exposures, though donors were nominally healthy when sampled. Trimming took 2 bases from V and 2 from J, leaving 10 bases between them. The V gene's germline CDR1 is GTSNPN and CDR2 SVGIG (reference sequence). The CDR3 is 14 amino acids. PCR used 60 Vbeta primers and 13 Jbeta primers. TCRdb keeps only in-frame clones here, not all; method: immunoSEQ multiplex PCR. Altogether some 140,000 clones are present, under 85% being singletons, with the ten largest covering more than 0.85%. Study-level findings and limits: Using a false discovery rate of 0.05, a later analysis showed that approximately 17,000 TCR beta sequences were associated with HLA alleles. Reports showed the classifier diagnosing cytomegalovirus status with high specificity and sensitivity.

The gene calls are TRBV30 and TRBJ1-5; D perhaps matches TRBD1 (5 bases). The TCR sequence derives from a young man in good health and CMV-seronegative. The sequenced sample consisted of PBMCs. The CDR3: CAWSKGIGNQPQHF. In DNA, the CDR3 is TGTGCCTGGAGTAAGGGGATTGGCAATCAGCCCCAGCATTTT.